Each of the 5 T cell receptor beta chains below was sequenced from the same sample in a study of blood T cell repertoires in COVID-19. The repertoire was sequenced with immunoSEQ multiplex PCR; TCRdb's copy has only in-frame clones and lacks some. The sample consists of approximately 180,000 clones, roughly 86% of them appearing once. The sequencing sample was made of peripheral blood. These TCRs come from a middle-aged man with active or convalescent COVID-19.

This chain uses TRBV4-1 with TRBJ1-1; no clear D. Germline V CDR1 and CDR2: MGHRA, YSYEKL. Trimming took off 3 bases at V and 1 base at J, with 6 bases between the two ends. This CDR3 spans 13 amino acids. The CDR3 sequence is CASSHPGNTEAFF. Written as DNA, the CDR3 is TGCGCCAGCAGCCATCCAGGGAACACTGAAGCTTTCTTT.

The gene calls are TRBV5-1 and TRBJ2-1, with TRBD1 identical over 8 bases. CDR3 length equals 13 residues. With 3 bases clipped from V and 6 bases from J, the junction kept 2 bases outside the gene matches. Per germline, CDR1 SGHRS and CDR2 YFSETQ. The CDR3 DNA reads TGCGCCAGCAGCTCAGGGACAGGCAATGAGCAGTTCTTC. Translation gives CASSSGTGNEQFF.

There are a few counts of this clone. V is TRBV7-2 and J is TRBJ2-3, with 11 bases aligning to TRBD2. Germline CDR1 SGHTA, CDR2 FQGNSA. This CDR3 has 15 amino acids. Trimming cost V 6 bases and J 6 bases; bases outside gene matches: 8. CDR3 nucleotide sequence: TGTGCCAGCAGTCTAGCGGGGGGAACGGCGGATACGCAGTATTTT. Translating it yields CASSLAGGTADTQYF.

The chain has TRBV9 and TRBJ2-5, with D possibly TRBD1 on 6 matching bases. This CDR3 is 16 amino acids long. V was trimmed by 4 bases and J by 5 bases, leaving 21 bases between them. Germline V gives CDR1 SGDLS, CDR2 YYNGEE. CDR3 protein: CASSPRGGSLKETQYF. The CDR3 coding sequence is TGTGCCAGCAGCCCCCGTGGGGGCTCTCTTAAGGAGACCCAGTACTTC.

There are a few counts of this clone. The chain carries TRBV5-1 and TRBJ2-2, with TRBD2 matching 9 bases. V shed 5 bases, J shed 0 bases, and the junction held 2 bases outside the gene matches. The length of the CDR3 is 15 residues. Germline V gene sequence: CDR1 SGHRS, CDR2 YFSETQ. DNA for the CDR3: TGCGCCAGCAGGAGCGGGGGGTCGAACACCGGGGAGCTGTTTTTT. Translation: CASRSGGSNTGELFF.